The sequence of this TCR beta chain was determined in a study of T-cell reconstitution after alpha-beta-depleted transplantation in children. General study findings and limits: At day 60, the high TCRbeta diversity found in some patients originated from recipient T cells and thymic progenitors that had survived. There were reportedly several hundred expanded graft clones from which alpha-beta T cells came about two months after transplant. T-cell numbers and diversity one year post-transplant derived largely from freshly generated T cells.

This clonotype has only a few counts. What it binds is not known. Using unique molecular identifiers, the investigators prepared the TCRbeta library. MiXCR, applied by TCRdb to the PCR reads, yields one record per CDR3 protein. Here the sample spans hundreds of thousands of distinct CDR3 sequences, roughly 13% being singletons. The V and J ends lost 2 bases and 0 bases, in that order; junction bases with no gene match: 9. The CDR3 is 19 amino acids. The germline CDR1 and CDR2 sequences are SEHNR and FQNEAQ (reference sequence). This receptor was identified in a male patient under 18 who had a stem cell transplant for acute myeloid leukemia, so the T cells may come from the graft donor. The chain links TRBV7-9 to TRBJ2-7, with 14 nucleotides matching TRBD2. This specimen consisted of PBMCs, mostly from graft donor cells, obtained 360 days after TCRalphabeta/CD19-depleted stem cell transplant. The CDR3 sequence: CASSLLGTSGRRRSYEQYF. Here the CDR3 DNA reads TGTGCCAGCAGCTTATTGGGGACTAGCGGGAGAAGGCGCTCCTACGAGCAGTACTTC. Together with reference TRBV7-9 and TRBJ2-7, the CDR3 gives the full variable domain: DTGVSQNPRHKITKRGQNVTFRCDPISEHNRLYWYRQTLGQGPEFLTYFQNEAQLEKSRLLSDRFSAERPKGSFSTLEIQRTEQGDSAMYLCASSLLGTSGRRRSYEQYFGPGTRLTVT.